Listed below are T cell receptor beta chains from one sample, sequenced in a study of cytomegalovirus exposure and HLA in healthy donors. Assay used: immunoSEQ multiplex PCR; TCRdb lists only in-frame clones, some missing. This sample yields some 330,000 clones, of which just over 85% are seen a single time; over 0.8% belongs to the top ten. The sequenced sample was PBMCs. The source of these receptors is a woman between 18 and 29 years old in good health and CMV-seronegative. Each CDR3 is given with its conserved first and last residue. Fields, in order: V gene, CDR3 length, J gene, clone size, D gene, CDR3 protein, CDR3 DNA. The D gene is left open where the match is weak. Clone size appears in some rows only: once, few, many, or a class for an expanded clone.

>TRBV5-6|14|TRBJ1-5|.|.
CASSFGGSNQPQHF
TGTGCCAGCAGCTTCGGTGGTAGCAATCAGCCCCAGCATTTT
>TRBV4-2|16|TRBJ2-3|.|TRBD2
CASSQASGISTDTQYF
TGTGCCAGCAGCCAAGCTAGCGGAATAAGCACAGATACGCAGTATTTT
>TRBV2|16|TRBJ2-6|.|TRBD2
CASSWEGRSGANVLTF
TGTGCCAGCAGTTGGGAGGGCCGCTCTGGGGCCAACGTCCTGACTTTC
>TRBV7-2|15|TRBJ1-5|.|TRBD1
CASSPRTGQNQPQHF
TGTGCCAGCAGCCCTCGGACAGGACAAAATCAGCCCCAGCATTTT
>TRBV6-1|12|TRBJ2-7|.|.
CASLTQAYEQYF
TGTGCCAGCTTAACACAGGCCTACGAGCAGTACTTC
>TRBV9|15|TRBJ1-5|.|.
CASSGGLAGNQPQHF
TGTGCCAGCAGTGGGGGGTTGGCGGGCAATCAGCCCCAGCATTTT
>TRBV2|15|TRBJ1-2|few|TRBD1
CASSGSQGMVYGYTF
TGTGCCAGCAGTGGATCACAGGGGATGGTCTATGGCTACACCTTC
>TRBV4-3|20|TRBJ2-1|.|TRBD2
CASSQDVDWREGGPYNEQFF
TGCGCCAGCAGCCAAGATGTCGACTGGCGGGAGGGGGGCCCCTACAATGAGCAGTTCTTC
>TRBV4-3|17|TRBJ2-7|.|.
CASSQDSGSWPPYEQYF
TGCGCCAGCAGCCAAGATTCAGGCAGCTGGCCCCCCTACGAGCAGTACTTC
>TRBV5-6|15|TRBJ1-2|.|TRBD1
CASRYGQGVGYGYTF
TGTGCCAGCAGATACGGACAGGGGGTAGGCTATGGCTACACCTTC
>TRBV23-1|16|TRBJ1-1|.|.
CASRGAREPMNTEAFF
TGCGCCAGCAGGGGAGCCCGGGAACCAATGAACACTGAAGCTTTCTTT
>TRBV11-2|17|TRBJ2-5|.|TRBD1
CASSLVARKGGGETQYF
TGTGCCAGCAGCTTAGTAGCGAGAAAAGGGGGCGGTGAGACCCAGTACTTC
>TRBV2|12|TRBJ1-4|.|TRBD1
CATGGTAEKLFF
TGTGCCACAGGGGGGACCGCTGAAAAACTGTTTTTT
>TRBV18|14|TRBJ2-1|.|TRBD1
CASRDRGLYNEQFF
TGTGCCAGCCGAGACAGGGGACTCTACAATGAGCAGTTCTTC
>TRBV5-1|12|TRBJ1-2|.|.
CASSSQGTGYTF
TGCGCCAGCAGCTCGCAGGGTACCGGCTACACCTTC
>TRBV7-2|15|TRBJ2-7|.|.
CASSLTSLGPYEQYF
TGTGCCAGCAGCTTAACCTCTCTAGGCCCCTACGAGCAGTACTTC
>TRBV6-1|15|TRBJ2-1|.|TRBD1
CASRERQGTGNEQFF
TGTGCCAGCAGAGAACGACAGGGGACGGGCAATGAGCAGTTCTTC
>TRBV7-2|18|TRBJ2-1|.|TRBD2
CASSPRGLAGGPVNEQFF
TGTGCCAGCAGCCCAAGGGGACTAGCGGGAGGGCCCGTCAATGAGCAGTTCTTC
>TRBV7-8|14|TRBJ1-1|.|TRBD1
CASSSGQGNTEAFF
TGTGCCAGCAGCTCAGGACAGGGGAACACTGAAGCTTTCTTT
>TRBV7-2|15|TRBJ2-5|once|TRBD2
CASSALAGDQETQYF
TGTGCCAGCAGCGCCCTAGCGGGGGACCAAGAGACCCAGTACTTC
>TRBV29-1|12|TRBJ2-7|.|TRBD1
CSVEVTGDEQYF
TGCAGCGTTGAGGTCACAGGGGACGAGCAGTACTTC
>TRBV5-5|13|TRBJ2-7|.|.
CASSLNPNYEQYF
TGTGCCAGCAGCTTAAACCCTAACTACGAGCAGTACTTC
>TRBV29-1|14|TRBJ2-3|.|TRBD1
CSVERDRGTDTQYF
TGCAGCGTTGAAAGGGACAGGGGAACAGATACGCAGTATTTT
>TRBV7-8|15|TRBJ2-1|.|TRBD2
CASSLIAGGRNEQFF
TGTGCCAGCAGCTTAATTGCGGGAGGGCGGAATGAGCAGTTCTTC
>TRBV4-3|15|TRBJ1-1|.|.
CASSHSLPRDTEAFF
TGCGCCAGCAGCCATTCTCTACCGCGGGACACTGAAGCTTTCTTT
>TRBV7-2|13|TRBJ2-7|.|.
CASSHGHTYEQYF
TGTGCCAGCAGCCACGGACATACCTACGAGCAGTACTTC
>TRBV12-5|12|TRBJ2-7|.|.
CASGGASYEQYF
TGTGCTAGTGGAGGGGCATCCTACGAGCAGTACTTC
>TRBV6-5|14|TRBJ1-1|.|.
CASSSKHRNTEAFF
TGTGCCAGCAGTTCCAAGCACAGGAACACTGAAGCTTTCTTT
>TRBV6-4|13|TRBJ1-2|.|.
CASSDEGAYGYTF
TGTGCCAGCAGTGATGAAGGGGCCTATGGCTACACCTTC
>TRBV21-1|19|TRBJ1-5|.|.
CASSRTVPSPSYSNQPQHF
TGTGCCAGCAGCAGGACAGTCCCCTCGCCTTCGTATAGCAATCAGCCCCAGCATTTT
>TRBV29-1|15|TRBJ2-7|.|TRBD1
CSVEVGQGSSYEQYF
TGCAGCGTTGAAGTGGGACAGGGGAGCTCCTACGAGCAGTACTTC
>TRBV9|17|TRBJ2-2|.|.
CASSVYGGPLGTGELFF
TGTGCCAGCAGCGTATATGGCGGGCCGCTTGGTACCGGGGAGCTGTTTTTT
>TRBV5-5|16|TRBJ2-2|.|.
CASTLRGPGDTGELFF
TGTGCCAGCACCTTGAGAGGTCCCGGGGACACCGGGGAGCTGTTTTTT
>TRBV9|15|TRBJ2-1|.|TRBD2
CASSARTSGSPEQFF
TGTGCCAGCAGCGCAAGGACTAGCGGGAGTCCTGAGCAGTTCTTC
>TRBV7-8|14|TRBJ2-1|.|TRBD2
CAIGTSGRYNEQFF
TGTGCCATCGGGACTAGCGGACGTTACAATGAGCAGTTCTTC
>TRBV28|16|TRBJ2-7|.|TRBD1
CASSSLDTGQPYEQYF
TGTGCCAGCAGTTCCCTGGATACGGGACAGCCTTACGAGCAGTACTTC
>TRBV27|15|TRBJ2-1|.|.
CASNLGVPLYNEQFF
TGTGCCAGCAACCTCGGAGTTCCCCTCTACAATGAGCAGTTCTTC
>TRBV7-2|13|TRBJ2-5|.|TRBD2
CASSLAGAETQYF
TGTGCCAGCAGCCTAGCGGGAGCGGAGACCCAGTACTTC
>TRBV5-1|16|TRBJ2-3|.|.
CASSLGGDPGRDTQYF
TGCGCCAGCAGCTTGGGCGGGGACCCCGGACGGGATACGCAGTATTTT
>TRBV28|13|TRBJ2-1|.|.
CASSLQTRNEQFF
TGTGCCAGCAGTTTACAAACGCGGAATGAGCAGTTCTTC
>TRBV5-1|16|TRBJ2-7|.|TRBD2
CASSFITGRETYEQYF
TGCGCCAGCAGCTTTATCACCGGGCGGGAGACCTACGAGCAGTACTTC
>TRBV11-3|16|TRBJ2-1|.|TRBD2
CASSSPGLAGVNEQFF
TGTGCCAGCAGCTCTCCGGGACTAGCGGGAGTCAATGAGCAGTTCTTC
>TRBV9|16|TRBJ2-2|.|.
CASSVFQRQNTGELFF
TGTGCCAGCAGCGTATTCCAGCGGCAGAACACCGGGGAGCTGTTTTTT
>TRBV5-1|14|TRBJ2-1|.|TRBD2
CASSLGGSGPGGFF
TGCGCCAGCAGCTTGGGGGGTAGCGGGCCCGGAGGGTTCTTC
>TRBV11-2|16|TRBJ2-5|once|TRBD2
CASSLGLAVYQETQYF
TGTGCCAGCAGCCTCGGACTAGCAGTGTACCAAGAGACCCAGTACTTC
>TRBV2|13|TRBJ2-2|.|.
CASRETSTGELFF
TGTGCCAGCAGGGAAACGAGCACCGGGGAGCTGTTTTTT
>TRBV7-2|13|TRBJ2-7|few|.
CASSLGEGYEQYF
TGTGCCAGCAGCTTAGGAGAGGGTTACGAGCAGTACTTC
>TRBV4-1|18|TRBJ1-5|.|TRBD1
CASSHPQGLGYSNQPQHF
TGCGCCAGCAGCCATCCACAGGGGCTGGGGTATAGCAATCAGCCCCAGCATTTT
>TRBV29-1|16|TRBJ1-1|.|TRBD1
CSAQGTGGKMNTEAFF
TGCAGCGCCCAAGGGACAGGGGGTAAAATGAACACTGAAGCTTTCTTT
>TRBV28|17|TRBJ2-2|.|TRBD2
CASSFLVSGSQAGELFF
TGTGCCAGCAGTTTTTTGGTTAGCGGGAGTCAGGCCGGGGAGCTGTTTTTT
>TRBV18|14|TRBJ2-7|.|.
CASSPGQIPYEQYF
TGTGCCAGCTCACCAGGACAGATTCCCTACGAGCAGTACTTC
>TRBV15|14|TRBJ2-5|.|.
CATSRDPPEETQYF
TGTGCCACCAGCAGAGATCCCCCTGAAGAGACCCAGTACTTC
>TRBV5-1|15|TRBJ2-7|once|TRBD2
CASSQNGLAGVEQYF
TGCGCCAGCAGCCAAAACGGACTAGCGGGAGTCGAGCAGTACTTC
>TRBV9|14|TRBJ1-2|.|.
CASSIAREDYGYTF
TGTGCCAGCAGCATCGCCAGGGAGGACTATGGCTACACCTTC